This T cell receptor beta chain was captured by sequencing in a study of T-cell memory formation after mild COVID-19. This clonotype was seen a few times. Its antigen is unknown. Trimming cost V 7 bases and J 7 bases, with 17 bases left between them. The CDR3 sequence is 15 residues long. Germline values: CDR1 SNHLY, CDR2 FYNNEI. MiXCR, applied by TCRdb to the 5' RACE reads, yields one record per CDR3 protein. The sample contains 140,000 or so distinct CDR3 sequences, 14% to 15% of which appear only once. Overall study results and limits: Contracting clones, day 15 to 85, had balanced CD4/CD8, and later expanders favored CD4+.

The chain links TRBV2 to TRBJ1-6, with a weak D call TRBD1 (6 bases). Sequenced input: PBMCs or a T cell subset sorted from them (not recorded which). The TCR comes from an adult woman who had mild COVID-19 (a few samples of this study predate the infection). Cell type and time point are not known. The CDR3 nucleotides are TGTGCCAGCACAGGGACAAGGGACCGAAATTCACCCCTCCACTTT. Translated, it gives CASTGTRDRNSPLHF.